The clone carrying this T cell receptor beta chain was counted only a few times. The data originate from a study of response to subunit inactivated influenza vaccine. TCRdb re-called the RT-PCR reads with MiXCR, one entry per CDR3 protein. The table has about 520,000 distinct CDR3 sequences, about 25% seen once. The germline CDR1 and CDR2 sequences are MNHEY and SVGEGT. This CDR3 is built from 14 residues. The V and J ends lost 2 bases and 7 bases respectively, with 15 bases between them. Sequenced material: CD4+ T cells sorted from PBMCs, taken 5 days after vaccination. This chain uses TRBV6-2 or TRBV6-3 with TRBJ2-7; D is perhaps TRBD2 (6 bases). This clonotype was sampled from a man in his forties or fifties who received an inactivated influenza vaccine. The CDR3 is CASSYTGVTGEQYF. CDR3 DNA sequence: TGTGCCAGCAGTTACACGGGGGTAACCGGTGAGCAGTACTTC.